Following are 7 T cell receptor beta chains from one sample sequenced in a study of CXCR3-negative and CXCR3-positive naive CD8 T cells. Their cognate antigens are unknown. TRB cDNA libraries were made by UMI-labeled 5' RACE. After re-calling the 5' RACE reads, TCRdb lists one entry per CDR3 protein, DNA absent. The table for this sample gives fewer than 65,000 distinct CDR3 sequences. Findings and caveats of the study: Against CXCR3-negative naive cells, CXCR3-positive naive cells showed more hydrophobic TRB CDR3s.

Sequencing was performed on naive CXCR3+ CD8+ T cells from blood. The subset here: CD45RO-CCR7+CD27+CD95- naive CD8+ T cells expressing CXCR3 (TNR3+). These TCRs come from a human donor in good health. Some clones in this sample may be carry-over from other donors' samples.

CDR3 amino acids: CASLNDPRSGGGQPQHF. The chain is built from TRBV25-1 and TRBJ1-5; the TCRdb call, TRBD1, lacks DNA for checking. Germline-derived CDR1 and CDR2 are MGHDK and SYGVNS. This CDR3 is built from 17 residues.

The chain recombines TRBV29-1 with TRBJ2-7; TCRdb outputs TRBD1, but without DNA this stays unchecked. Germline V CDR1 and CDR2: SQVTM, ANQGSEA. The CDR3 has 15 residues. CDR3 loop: CSVEERGQAYYEQYF.

CDR3 loop: CASSFPGTGVNEQFF. The chain recombines TRBV28 with TRBJ2-1; TCRdb's D call of TRBD1 is untestable without DNA. This CDR3 region has 15 residues. From germline, CDR1 is MDHEN and CDR2 SYDVKM.

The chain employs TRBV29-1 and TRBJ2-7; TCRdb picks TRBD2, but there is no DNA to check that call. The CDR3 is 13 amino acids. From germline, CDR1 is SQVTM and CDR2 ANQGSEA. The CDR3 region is CSVCRTINGEQYF.

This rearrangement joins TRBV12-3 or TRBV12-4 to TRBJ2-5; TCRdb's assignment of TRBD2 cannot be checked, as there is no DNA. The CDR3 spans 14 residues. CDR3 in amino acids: CASTLGLAGETQYF.

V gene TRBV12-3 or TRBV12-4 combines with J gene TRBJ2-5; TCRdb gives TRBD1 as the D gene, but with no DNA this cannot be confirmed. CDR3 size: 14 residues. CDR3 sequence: CASSLEGQQETQYF.

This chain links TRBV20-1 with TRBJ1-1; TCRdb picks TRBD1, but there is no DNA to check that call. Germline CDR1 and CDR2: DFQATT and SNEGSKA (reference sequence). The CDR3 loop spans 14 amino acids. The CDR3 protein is CSARDPGVNTEAFF.